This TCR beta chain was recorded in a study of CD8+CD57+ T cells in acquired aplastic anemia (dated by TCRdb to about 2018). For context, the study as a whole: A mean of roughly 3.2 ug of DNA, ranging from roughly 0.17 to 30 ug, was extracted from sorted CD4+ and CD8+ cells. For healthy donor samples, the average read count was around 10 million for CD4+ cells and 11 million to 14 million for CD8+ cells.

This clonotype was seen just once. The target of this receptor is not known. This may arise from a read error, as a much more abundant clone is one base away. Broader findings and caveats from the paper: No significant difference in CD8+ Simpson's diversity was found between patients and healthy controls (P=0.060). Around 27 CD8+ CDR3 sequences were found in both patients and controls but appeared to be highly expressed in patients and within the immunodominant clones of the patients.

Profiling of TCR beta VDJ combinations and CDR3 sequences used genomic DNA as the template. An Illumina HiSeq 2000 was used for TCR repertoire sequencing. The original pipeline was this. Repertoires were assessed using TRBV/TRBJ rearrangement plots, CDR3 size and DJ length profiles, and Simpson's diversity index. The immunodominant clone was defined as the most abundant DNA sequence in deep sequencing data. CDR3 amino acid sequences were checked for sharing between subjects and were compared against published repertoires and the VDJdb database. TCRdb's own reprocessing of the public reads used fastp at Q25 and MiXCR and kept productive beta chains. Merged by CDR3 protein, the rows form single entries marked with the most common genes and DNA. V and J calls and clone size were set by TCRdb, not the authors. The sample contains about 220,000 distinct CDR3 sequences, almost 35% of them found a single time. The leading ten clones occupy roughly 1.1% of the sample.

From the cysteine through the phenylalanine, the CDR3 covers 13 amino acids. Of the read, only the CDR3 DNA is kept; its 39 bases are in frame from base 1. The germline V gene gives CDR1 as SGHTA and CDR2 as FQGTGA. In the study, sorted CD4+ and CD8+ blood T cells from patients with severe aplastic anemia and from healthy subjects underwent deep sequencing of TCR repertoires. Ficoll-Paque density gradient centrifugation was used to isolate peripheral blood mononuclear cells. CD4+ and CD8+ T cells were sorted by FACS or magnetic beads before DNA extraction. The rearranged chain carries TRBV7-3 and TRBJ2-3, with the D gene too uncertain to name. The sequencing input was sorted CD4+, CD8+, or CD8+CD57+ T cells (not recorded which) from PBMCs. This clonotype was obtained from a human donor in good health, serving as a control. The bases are TGTGCCGGCAGCTTAGGCAGATCAGATACGCAGTATTTT. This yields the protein CAGSLGRSDTQYF.